A single sample gave rise to the 17 T cell receptor beta chains below, sequenced in a study of early T cells in non-severe SARS-CoV-2 infection. TCRdb re-called the 5' RACE reads with MiXCR, one entry per CDR3 protein. The repertoire consists of 25,000 to 30,000 distinct CDR3 sequences, with less than 6.5% occurring once and the leading ten covering around 34%. The sequencing used whole blood, collected at baseline. The receptor source for this set is an adult who was a healthcare worker with PCR-confirmed SARS-CoV-2 infection or an uninfected control (not recorded which).

This clonotype was detected ten times or more. This chain connects TRBV12-3 or TRBV12-4 to TRBJ1-2; D remains unclear. Trimming cost V 6 bases and J 1 base, with 9 bases left between them. This CDR3 region has 13 residues. The CDR3 region has the DNA TGTGCCAGCAGAGCAGGAGATAACTATGGCTACACCTTC. Amino acid sequence: CASRAGDNYGYTF.

This clonotype has at least ten counts. This chain uses TRBV5-1 with TRBJ2-1, with TRBD1 matching 8 bases. Germline values: CDR1 SGHRS, CDR2 YFSETQ. The V segment lost 5 bases and the J segment 3 bases; nucleotides outside the gene matches: 1. The CDR3 extends over 13 amino acids. The CDR3 loop reads CASRGQDYNEQFF. CDR3 coding DNA: TGCGCCAGCAGGGGACAGGACTACAATGAGCAGTTCTTC.

This clonotype was seen many times. This rearrangement joins TRBV5-5 to TRBJ2-3; tentatively, D is TRBD1 or TRBD2 (5 bases each). Per germline, CDR1 SGHKS and CDR2 YYEKEE (reference sequence). Trimming shortened V by 3 bases and J by 2 bases, and 10 bases separated the two germline ends. The CDR3 spans 14 residues. Written as DNA, the CDR3 is TGTGCCAGCAGCTCTACCGGGACCACAGATACGCAGTATTTT. It yields the protein CASSSTGTTDTQYF.

The chain employs TRBV6-6 and TRBJ1-3, with D unresolved. Germline V lookup: CDR1 MNHNY, CDR2 SVGAGI (reference sequence). Trimming cost V 6 bases and J 2 bases, with 11 bases left between them. This CDR3 is built from 14 residues. The CDR3 region is CASRVQHTGNTIYF. CDR3 bases: TGTGCCAGCAGGGTCCAGCATACTGGAAACACCATATATTTT.

This clonotype was counted at least ten times. The chain is built from TRBV20-1 and TRBJ2-1, with a weak D call TRBD2 (6 bases). Germline V gene data show CDR1 as DFQATT and CDR2 as SNEGSKA (reference sequence). V was shortened by 3 bases and J by 9 bases, with 24 bases between the two germline ends. The CDR3 consists of 16 residues. CDR3 region: CSASRVRDSSKSEQFF. DNA of the CDR3: TGCAGTGCTAGTAGAGTCCGGGACTCATCGAAGAGTGAGCAGTTCTTC.

This clonotype was counted at least ten times. The junction does not match germline at one end; this may be a read error. The chain combines TRBV2 with TRBJ2-5; 8 nucleotides line up with TRBD1. The length of the CDR3 is 17 residues. Looked up from germline, CDR1 is SNHLY and CDR2 is FYNNEI. The CDR3 nucleotides are TGTGCCAGCAGCGAAGGTGTTTTCAGGGGGCTCTGGGAGACCCAGTACTTC. It translates to CASSEGVFRGLWETQYF.

This clonotype was observed at least ten times. V and J are TRBV18 and TRBJ2-4; D is undetermined. V was clipped by 2 bases and J by 3 bases, with 8 bases between them. This CDR3 is built from 14 residues. Germline assignment: CDR1 KGHSH and CDR2 LQKENI. CDR3 amino acids: CASSPNRGKNIQYF. CDR3 sequence (DNA): TGTGCCAGCTCACCAAATCGTGGCAAAAACATTCAGTACTTC. Combining the CDR3 with reference TRBV18 and TRBJ2-4 gives the whole variable domain NAGVMQNPRHLVRRRGQEARLRCSPMKGHSHVYWYRQLPEEGLKFMVYLQKENIIDESGMPKERFSAEFPKEGPSILRIQQVVRGDSAAYFCASSPNRGKNIQYFGAGTRLSVL.

The chain couples TRBV30 to TRBJ2-7; D is perhaps TRBD1 (5 bases). V lost 5 bases to trimming and J lost 3 bases, with 11 bases between them. CDR3 length equals 12 residues. The germline V gene encodes CDR1 GTSNPN and CDR2 SVGIG (reference sequence). CDR3 sequence reads: CAWVDKNYEQYF. CDR3 sequence (DNA): TGTGCCTGGGTGGACAAGAACTACGAGCAGTACTTC.

This clonotype was found many times. This chain joins TRBV19 and TRBJ1-2, with D possibly matching TRBD1 (6 bases). Trimming removed 6 bases from V and 0 bases from J, with 11 bases in between. CDR3 length: 14 residues. Germline-derived CDR1 and CDR2 are LNHDA and SQIVND (reference sequence). Written as DNA, the CDR3 is TGTGCCAGTAGGGACAGACAGACTAACTATGGCTACACCTTC. This encodes CASRDRQTNYGYTF.

Ten or more counts support this clonotype. The gene calls are TRBV4-3 and TRBJ2-3; TRBD2 aligns across 7 bases. The V and J ends lost 3 bases and 0 bases, in that order; junction bases with no gene match: 3. The CDR3 runs 15 residues. Germline V gene data show CDR1 as LGHNA and CDR2 as YSLEER. The DNA of the CDR3 is TGCGCCAGCAGCCAGGGACTACCTAGCACAGATACGCAGTATTTT. As protein: CASSQGLPSTDTQYF.

In its sample, this clonotype was seen many times. The chain employs TRBV28 and TRBJ1-5; no firm D call. Germline-derived CDR1 and CDR2 are MDHEN and SYDVKM. V lost 6 bases and J 3 bases, leaving 6 bases between the germline ends. CDR3 length: 12 residues. The CDR3 loop reads CASRVNNQPQHF. CDR3 in DNA: TGTGCCAGCAGGGTAAACAATCAGCCCCAGCATTTT.

In its sample, this clonotype was seen many times. The chain carries TRBV7-2 and TRBJ2-1; 12 nucleotides line up with TRBD2. The CDR3 runs 17 residues. The V segment lost 3 bases and the J segment 2 bases; nucleotides outside the gene matches: 5. Per germline, CDR1 SGHTA and CDR2 FQGNSA. Written as DNA, the CDR3 is TGTGCCAGCAGCTTCTCAGGGACTAGCGGGCCCTACAATGAGCAGTTCTTC. Residues: CASSFSGTSGPYNEQFF.

This clonotype has ten or more counts. J is TRBJ2-7 and V is TRBV29-1; the D gene is possibly TRBD1 (6 bases). CDR3 length: 13 amino acids. CDR1 SQVTM and CDR2 ANQGSEA come from the germline V gene. Trimming took 1 base from V and 4 from J, leaving 11 bases between them. CDR3 sequence reads: CSVEGGHQYEQYF. The CDR3, as DNA: TGCAGCGTTGAAGGGGGACACCAATACGAGCAGTACTTC.

This clonotype occurred many times. The V call is TRBV12-3 or TRBV12-4, the J call TRBJ1-3; 9 bases line up with TRBD1. The CDR3 spans 16 residues. J lost 4 bases, V lost 6 bases, and 10 bases had no gene match. The CDR3 nucleotides read TGTGCCAGCAGGTCCGGGACAGGGATTAGGGGAAACACCATATATTTT. Translated, it gives CASRSGTGIRGNTIYF.

This rearrangement joins TRBV7-9 to TRBJ1-2; TRBD1 matches 8 bases. Germline loops: CDR1 SEHNR, CDR2 FQNEAQ (reference sequence). With V trimmed by 5 bases and J by 4 bases, 9 bases remained unmatched. The CDR3 consists of 15 residues. Written as DNA, the CDR3 is TGTGCCAGCAGCGCAGCAGGGGGCAGTGGCTATGGCTACACCTTC. Its protein is CASSAAGGSGYGYTF.

This clonotype has ten or more counts. This chain joins TRBV29-1 and TRBJ2-7, with 9 bases fitting TRBD1. The trim removed 7 bases at V and 3 bases at J, leaving 7 bases unmatched. The CDR3 contains 13 residues. The germline gives CDR1 SQVTM, CDR2 ANQGSEA. The DNA of the CDR3 is TGCAGCGCTGCCGGGACAGGGATCTACGAGCAGTACTTC. It yields the protein CSAAGTGIYEQYF.

This clonotype was detected ten times or more. The CDR3 reads CASSLRQGQGNTDTQYF. DNA of the CDR3: TGTGCCAGCAGCTTAAGGCAGGGACAGGGTAACACAGATACGCAGTATTTT. J is TRBJ2-3 and V is TRBV11-3, with 9 bases lining up with TRBD1. CDR3 length: 17 amino acids. Trimming removed 2 bases from V and 2 bases from J; junction bases left unmatched: 8. The germline CDR1 and CDR2 sequences are SGHNT and YENEEA. Using reference TRBV11-3 and TRBJ2-3 for the parts outside the CDR3, the full variable domain is EAGVVQSPRYKIIEKKQPVAFWCNPISGHNTLYWYLQNLGQGPELLIRYENEEAVDDSQLPKDRFSAERLKGVDSTLKIQPAELGDSAVYLCASSLRQGQGNTDTQYFGPGTRLTVL.